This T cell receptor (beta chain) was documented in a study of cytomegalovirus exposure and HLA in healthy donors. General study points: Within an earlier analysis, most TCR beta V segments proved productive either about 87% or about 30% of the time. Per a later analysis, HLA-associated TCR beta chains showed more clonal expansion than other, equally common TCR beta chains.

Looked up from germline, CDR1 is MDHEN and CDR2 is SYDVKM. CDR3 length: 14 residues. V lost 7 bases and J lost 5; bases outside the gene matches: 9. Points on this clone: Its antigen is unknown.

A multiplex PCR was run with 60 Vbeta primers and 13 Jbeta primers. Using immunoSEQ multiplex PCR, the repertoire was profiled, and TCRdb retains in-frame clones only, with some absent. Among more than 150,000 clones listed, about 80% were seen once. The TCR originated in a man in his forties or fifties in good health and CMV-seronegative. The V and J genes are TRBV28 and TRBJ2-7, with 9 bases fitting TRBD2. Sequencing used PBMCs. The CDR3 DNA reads TGTGCCAGCATTTCCGCGGGGGGGCACCACGAGCAGTACTTC. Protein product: CASISAGGHHEQYF.